A selection of T cell receptor beta chains follows, all from one sample in a study of blood T cell repertoires in COVID-19. Sequencing was performed with immunoSEQ multiplex PCR; in TCRdb, only in-frame clones are kept and a portion is missing. The data contain 150,000 to 200,000 clones, approximately 89% of them singletons. Sequenced: PBMCs or T cells enriched from blood (not recorded which). The receptor source for this set is a woman aged 18-30 years who had recovered from COVID-19. Both conserved end residues are part of each CDR3. The order of the fields is clone size, D gene, J gene, V gene, CDR3 protein, CDR3 DNA. D genes are given only for firm matches. Clone size is shown for a subset of rows, as once, few, many or a class of expanded clone.

few NA TRBJ1-2 TRBV18 CASSPQGDGYTF TGTGCCAGCTCACCACAAGGGGATGGCTACACCTTC
NA TRBD2 TRBJ2-1 TRBV5-4 CASSLLTSAAAAYNEQFF TGTGCCAGCAGCTTACTGACTAGCGCGGCGGCGGCATACAATGAGCAGTTCTTC
NA TRBD1 TRBJ1-6 TRBV18 CASSRTGGDSTLHF TGTGCCAGCTCACGGACAGGGGGCGATTCGACCCTCCACTTT
NA TRBD2 TRBJ2-1 TRBV7-8 CASSLLRTSGRVYNEQFF TGTGCCAGCAGCTTGCTAAGGACTAGCGGGAGGGTATACAATGAGCAGTTCTTC
NA TRBD2 TRBJ2-1 TRBV2 CASSYPAGSGVYNEQFF TGTGCCAGCAGTTACCCAGCGGGTAGCGGGGTTTACAATGAGCAGTTCTTC
once TRBD1 TRBJ2-3 TRBV6-5 CASSPGGTSTDTQYF TGTGCCAGCAGCCCAGGGGGCACTAGCACAGATACGCAGTATTTT
NA TRBD1 TRBJ2-1 TRBV10-3 CAISPGQVTNEQFF TGTGCCATCAGTCCGGGACAGGTTACCAATGAGCAGTTCTTC
NA NA TRBJ2-7 TRBV6-6 CASSYRVHEQYF TGTGCCAGCAGTTACCGCGTCCACGAGCAGTACTTC
NA TRBD1 TRBJ2-5 TRBV25-1 CASRTGLAVAQYF TGTGCCAGCAGGACAGGGCTCGCGGTGGCCCAGTACTTC
NA NA TRBJ2-1 TRBV27 CASSLRGGKGSYNEQFF TGTGCCAGCAGTTTACGCGGGGGCAAAGGCTCCTACAATGAGCAGTTCTTC
NA TRBD2 TRBJ2-1 TRBV27 CASRLAAYNEQFF TGTGCAAGCAGGCTAGCGGCCTACAATGAGCAGTTCTTC
NA TRBD1 TRBJ2-1 TRBV9 CASSVGGRGIYNEQFF TGTGCCAGCAGCGTAGGTGGCAGGGGGATCTACAATGAGCAGTTCTTC
NA TRBD2 TRBJ2-7 TRBV29-1 CSAMRLAGNYEQYF TGCAGCGCCATGAGACTAGCGGGAAATTACGAGCAGTACTTC
NA TRBD2 TRBJ2-7 TRBV19 CASSQPGLSSYEQYF TGTGCCAGTAGTCAACCGGGACTAAGCTCCTACGAGCAGTACTTC
NA TRBD2 TRBJ2-1 TRBV7-9 CASSPTLADYNEQFF TGTGCCAGCAGCCCAACTCTAGCGGATTACAATGAGCAGTTCTTC
NA TRBD2 TRBJ2-1 TRBV5-4 CASTPGLAGGQEQFF TGTGCCAGCACCCCTGGACTAGCGGGAGGGCAAGAGCAGTTCTTC
NA TRBD1 TRBJ1-5 TRBV6-4 CASSGRQGNQPQHF TGTGCCAGCAGTGGGAGACAGGGGAATCAGCCCCAGCATTTT
NA TRBD1 TRBJ1-6 TRBV19 CASSFPGQNSPLHF TGTGCCAGTAGTTTCCCGGGACAGAATTCACCCCTCCACTTT
NA TRBD1 TRBJ2-1 TRBV14 CASSRRTGGAYNEQFF TGTGCCAGCAGCCGCCGGACAGGGGGCGCATACAATGAGCAGTTCTTC
NA TRBD1 TRBJ2-1 TRBV18 CASSPSPGTGGDNEQFF TGTGCCAGCTCACCTAGTCCCGGGACAGGGGGGGACAATGAGCAGTTCTTC
NA TRBD2 TRBJ2-5 TRBV15 CATSRFSGSGQETQYF TGTGCCACCAGCAGATTTAGCGGGAGTGGACAAGAGACCCAGTACTTC
NA TRBD1 TRBJ1-2 TRBV28 CASSSTGVGGYTF TGTGCCAGCAGTTCGACAGGGGTCGGTGGCTACACCTTC
NA TRBD2 TRBJ2-5 TRBV7-3 CASSQGLGFTQYF TGTGCCAGCAGCCAAGGACTAGGATTTACCCAGTACTTC
NA NA TRBJ1-1 TRBV4-2 CASSQDAEAFF TGTGCCAGCAGCCAAGACGCTGAAGCTTTCTTT
NA NA TRBJ2-1 TRBV6-1 CASSEGQAGGNEQFF TGTGCCAGCAGTGAAGGGCAGGCCGGTGGTAATGAGCAGTTCTTC
NA NA TRBJ2-3 TRBV5-8 CASSLGWTTIQYF TGTGCCAGCAGCTTGGGGTGGACAACCATCCAGTATTTT
NA TRBD2 TRBJ2-3 TRBV28 CASEAGGEGTDTQYF TGTGCCAGCGAGGCGGGAGGAGAAGGCACAGATACGCAGTATTTT
NA TRBD2 TRBJ2-7 TRBV5-1 CASSGGLAGVNEQYF TGCGCCAGCAGCGGTGGACTAGCGGGAGTGAACGAGCAGTACTTC
NA NA TRBJ2-1 TRBV3-1/TRBV3-2 CASSQDNAGNFYNEQFF TGTGCCAGCAGCCAAGATAACGCCGGGAACTTCTACAATGAGCAGTTCTTC
NA NA TRBJ2-3 TRBV10-3 CAISEGLKDTQYF TGTGCCATCAGTGAGGGACTTAAAGATACGCAGTATTTT
NA NA TRBJ2-7 TRBV4-3 CASSQTGSYEQYF TGCGCCAGCAGCCAAACAGGTTCCTACGAGCAGTACTTC
NA NA TRBJ2-3 TRBV4-3 CASSQDAERNTDTQYF TGCGCCAGCAGCCAAGATGCGGAGAGGAACACAGATACGCAGTATTTT
NA NA TRBJ2-7 TRBV19 CASSMGQGRTYEQYF TGTGCCAGTAGTATGGGTCAGGGAAGGACCTACGAGCAGTACTTC
NA TRBD2 TRBJ2-1 TRBV27 CASSFASGSKNNEQFF TGTGCCAGCAGTTTTGCTAGCGGGAGTAAAAACAATGAGCAGTTCTTC
NA NA TRBJ2-4 TRBV9 CASSPRLAKNIQYF TGTGCCAGCAGCCCCCGACTAGCCAAAAACATTCAGTACTTC
NA NA TRBJ2-2 TRBV9 CASSTRAGLNTGELFF TGTGCCAGCAGCACCCGCGCAGGGCTGAACACCGGGGAGCTGTTTTTT
NA NA TRBJ1-5 TRBV28 CASSPRNQPQHF TGTGCCAGCAGTCCTCGCAATCAGCCCCAGCATTTT
NA NA TRBJ2-3 TRBV28 CASSFGGSQVADTQYF TGTGCCAGCAGTTTTGGCGGGTCTCAGGTTGCAGATACGCAGTATTTT
NA NA TRBJ2-7 TRBV11-2 CASSAIHNREPGQYF TGTGCCAGCAGCGCGATCCACAACAGGGAACCCGGGCAGTACTTC
few NA TRBJ1-1 TRBV7-9 CASVDRYTEAFF TGTGCCAGTGTGGACAGATACACTGAAGCTTTCTTT